These 23 T cell receptor beta chains share one sample of origin, sequenced in a study of shared clonotypes between healthy human individuals. The table came from immunoSEQ multiplex PCR; TCRdb's copy has only in-frame clones and leaves some out. The repertoire holds 1 million to 1.2 million clones, about 72% seen once, with approximately 0.95% in the top ten. The sequencing input was memory CD4+ T cells from PBMCs. The subset denotes: CD45RA-negative fraction. The receptors derive from a man younger than 35 in good health. Some clones in this sample may be carry-over from other donors' samples.

The chain joins TRBV18 to TRBJ1-1, with TRBD1 matching 7 bases. Germline V gene sequence: CDR1 KGHSH, CDR2 LQKENI. Losses at the gene ends were 0 bases for V and 1 base for J; bases not matched to a gene: 5. This CDR3 region has 16 residues. This CDR3 reads CASSPPGTASNTEAFF. CDR3 nucleotides: TGTGCCAGCTCACCACCCGGGACAGCCTCGAACACTGAAGCTTTCTTT.

The chain combines TRBV6-5 with TRBJ2-5, with TRBD2 matching over 9 bases. The DNA end is more similar to TRBJ2-7, so the J call may be wrong. Germline assignment: CDR1 MNHEY and CDR2 SVGAGI. The CDR3 consists of 15 residues. CDR3 coding DNA: TGTGCCAGCAGACGACTAGCGGACAGCTCCTACGAGCAGTACTTC. Amino acids: CASRRLADSSYEQYF.

The J gene is TRBJ2-6, the V gene TRBV28, with D unclear. Germline V gene data show CDR1 as MDHEN and CDR2 as SYDVKM. The CDR3 is made up of 15 amino acids. The germline V and J ends were trimmed by 4 bases and 0 bases, with 7 bases remaining between them. CDR3 nucleotides: TGTGCCAGCAGTTCGAGTATCTCTGGGGCCAACGTCCTGACTTTC. Translating it yields CASSSSISGANVLTF. The variable domain in full, with the rest retrieved from reference TRBV28 and TRBJ2-6, is DVKVTQSSRYLVKRTGEKVFLECVQDMDHENMFWYRQDPGLGLRLIYFSYDVKMKEKGDIPEGYSVSREKKERFSLILESASTNQTSMYLCASSSSISGANVLTFGAGSRLTVL.

This clone was seen a single time. The V gene is TRBV5-1, the J gene TRBJ1-4; a weak D match, TRBD1 (6 bases). This CDR3 spans 15 amino acids. Germline-derived CDR1 and CDR2 are SGHRS and YFSETQ. V lost 1 base, J lost 5 bases, and 12 bases lay in between. The CDR3 DNA follows: TGCGCCAGCAGCTTGCAAACAGGGTCCAATGAAAAACTGTTTTTT. This encodes CASSLQTGSNEKLFF.

This clone was recorded at least ten times. The CDR3 loop reads CASSGGHDQPQHF. In nucleotides, the CDR3 is TGTGCCAGCAGTGGGGGACACGATCAGCCCCAGCATTTT. The rearrangement joins TRBV6-1 to TRBJ1-5; the D gene is possibly TRBD1 (6 bases). The V and J ends lost 4 bases and 5 bases respectively, with 9 bases between them. The germline gives CDR1 MNHNS, CDR2 SASEGT. This CDR3 comprises 13 residues.

Of note for this clone: This sample includes further DNA sequences coding for the same CDR3. This sequence joins TRBV28 and TRBJ1-2; no reliable D call. Trimming removed 3 bases at V and 2 bases at J, with 7 bases between. CDR3 length: 13 residues. Germline CDR1 MDHEN, CDR2 SYDVKM. CDR3 bases: TGTGCCAGCAGTTTCGGGAGCAACTATGGCTACACCTTC. This encodes CASSFGSNYGYTF.

This chain joins TRBV27 and TRBJ1-1; no definite D call. V lost 4 bases, J lost 0 bases, and 12 bases lay in between. Germline CDR1 and CDR2: MNHEY and SMNVEV (reference sequence). The CDR3 sequence is 15 residues long. The CDR3 DNA reads as TGTGCCAGCAGTTCCTCAACCCCCATGAACACTGAAGCTTTCTTT. Translation: CASSSSTPMNTEAFF.

This clone showed up just a few times. V and J are TRBV2 and TRBJ1-1; D is ambiguous. The CDR3 covers 13 residues. Per germline, CDR1 SNHLY and CDR2 FYNNEI. The V and J ends lost 6 bases and 0 bases respectively, with 8 bases between them. DNA of the CDR3: TGTGCCAGCAGGCAGGATGTGAACACTGAAGCTTTCTTT. This sequence encodes CASRQDVNTEAFF.

This clone showed up just once. This chain joins TRBV6-1 and TRBJ2-2; 10 nucleotides agree with TRBD1. The CDR3 is 14 residues long. The V gene's germline CDR1 is MNHNS and CDR2 SASEGT. With V trimmed by 5 bases and J by 7 bases, 4 bases remained unmatched. The CDR3 protein is CASSSTGGIGELFF. DNA for the CDR3: TGTGCCAGCAGTTCGACAGGGGGCATCGGGGAGCTGTTTTTT.

This clone was counted only a few times. A much larger clonotype is one base distant, so this may be a read error. The sample carries other DNA sequences with the same CDR3. The chain recombines TRBV7-9 with TRBJ1-1, with D unresolved. The CDR3 length is 12 residues. V was cut by 3 bases and J by 0 bases, with 2 bases left in between. Germline V gene sequence: CDR1 SEHNR, CDR2 FQNEAQ (reference sequence). CDR3 nucleotide sequence: TGTGCCAGCAGCTTGGTGAACACTGAAGCTTTCTTT. Translating it yields CASSLVNTEAFF. The entire variable domain, with the rest obtained from reference TRBV7-9 and TRBJ1-1, is as follows: DTGVSQNPRHKITKRGQNVTFRCDPISEHNRLYWYRQTLGQGPEFLTYFQNEAQLEKSRLLSDRFSAERPKGSFSTLEIQRTEQGDSAMYLCASSLVNTEAFFGQGTRLTVV.

The J gene is TRBJ1-4, the V gene TRBV5-6; TRBD1 matches at 8 bases. CDR1 SGHDT and CDR2 YYEEEE come from the germline V gene. There are 14 residues in the CDR3. With 4 bases clipped from V and 10 bases from J, the junction kept 9 bases outside the gene matches. The CDR3 loop is CASSLNGQGAKLFF. The CDR3 DNA reads as TGTGCCAGCAGCCTAAACGGACAGGGCGCAAAACTGTTTTTT.

This chain uses TRBV5-8 with TRBJ2-2; TRBD1 agrees at 9 bases. In germline, CDR1 is SGHTS, CDR2 YDEGEE. J was trimmed by 3 bases and V by 5 bases; bases with no gene match: 8. The CDR3 is 16 residues long. The CDR3 sequence is CASRNPGTGYTGELFF. The CDR3 DNA reads TGTGCCAGCAGAAATCCCGGGACAGGGTACACCGGGGAGCTGTTTTTT.

This clone was detected many times. This chain links TRBV30 with TRBJ1-4; unclear D gene. This CDR3 contains 12 residues. V was clipped by 0 bases and J by 8 bases, with 7 bases between them. The germline V gene has CDR1 GTSNPN and CDR2 SVGIG (reference sequence). CDR3 nucleotides: TGTGCCTGGAGTGTAATGCCAGAAAAACTGTTTTTT. Protein: CAWSVMPEKLFF.

This clone has a handful of counts. This chain uses TRBV2 with TRBJ1-4; 7 positions match TRBD1. This CDR3 region has 14 residues. The germline V gene encodes CDR1 SNHLY and CDR2 FYNNEI. The V gene end was trimmed by 6 bases and the J gene end by 8 bases; junction bases not matched to a gene: 9. The chain's CDR3 is CASSRQGVKEKLFF. CDR3 nucleotide sequence: TGTGCCAGCAGCCGCCAGGGGGTTAAAGAAAAACTGTTTTTT.

This clone was counted a few times. The V gene is TRBV9, the J gene TRBJ1-1; no firm D call. The ends were cut back, 3 bases at V and 4 bases at J, with 22 bases in the middle. This CDR3 has 17 residues. Germline CDR1 and CDR2: SGDLS and YYNGEE. DNA of the CDR3: TGTGCCAGCAGCGGATTTCCATCTCCCCACAGTGTCACTGAAGCTTTCTTT. It codes for CASSGFPSPHSVTEAFF.

CDR3 residues: CASSSSGTPKGETQYF. The CDR3 coding sequence is TGTGCCAGTAGTTCTTCCGGGACGCCAAAAGGAGAGACCCAGTACTTC. The gene calls are TRBV19 and TRBJ2-5; TRBD1 or TRBD2 may be the D gene (5 bases each). This CDR3 region has 16 residues. V was clipped by 5 bases and J by 4 bases, with 20 bases between them. Germline V gene sequence: CDR1 LNHDA, CDR2 SQIVND (reference sequence).

The chain is built from TRBV5-4 and TRBJ2-1; 7 bases are shared with TRBD2. With 1 base clipped from V and 4 bases from J, the junction kept 11 bases outside the gene matches. Germline V gives CDR1 SGHNT, CDR2 YYREEE (reference sequence). CDR3 length equals 17 residues. The CDR3 protein is CASSLSSAGVQYNEQFF. CDR3 coding DNA: TGTGCCAGCAGCTTGAGTTCCGCGGGAGTACAATACAATGAGCAGTTCTTC.

The chain combines TRBV7-3 with TRBJ2-7; D possibly corresponds to TRBD2 (5 bases). V was shortened by 2 bases and J by 6 bases, with 8 bases between the two germline ends. Per the germline V gene, CDR1 is SGHTA and CDR2 is FQGTGA. This CDR3 comprises 12 residues. The CDR3 DNA follows: TGTGCCAGCAGCTTACTACGGGGCGAGCAGTACTTC. As protein: CASSLLRGEQYF. The whole variable domain, remainder taken from reference TRBV7-3 and TRBJ2-7, is GAGVSQTPSNKVTEKGKYVELRCDPISGHTALYWYRQSLGQGPEFLIYFQGTGAADDSGLPNDRFFAVRPEGSVSTLKIQRTERGDSAVYLCASSLLRGEQYFGPGTRLTVT.

The CDR3 DNA reads TGTGCCAGCTCACCACTTGGGGATCTGAACACTGAAGCTTTCTTT. This codes for CASSPLGDLNTEAFF. The V gene is TRBV18, the J gene TRBJ1-1; D remains ambiguous. CDR1 and CDR2 (germline): KGHSH, LQKENI. This CDR3 region has 15 residues. Trimming stripped 1 base from V and 0 bases from J, with 9 bases between.

V gene TRBV9 combines with J gene TRBJ2-1; 12 nucleotides align to TRBD2. J was trimmed by 9 bases and V by 4 bases; bases with no gene match: 8. Germline lookup yields CDR1 SGDLS and CDR2 YYNGEE. The CDR3 runs to 15 residues. CDR3 nucleotides: TGTGCCAGCAGCCCCCCTAGCGGGAGGGCCGGTGAGCAGTTCTTC. Protein product: CASSPPSGRAGEQFF.

This clone was detected once. V and J are TRBV4-1 and TRBJ2-3, with 9 bases lining up with TRBD2. Losses at the gene ends were 2 bases for V and 5 bases for J; bases not matched to a gene: 14. The CDR3 contains 18 residues. Germline V gene sequence: CDR1 MGHRA, CDR2 YSYEKL. The CDR3 DNA follows: TGCGCCAGCAGCCAAACCGGTTTCGGGCGGGAGGGCCGAGATACGCAGTATTTT. Translated, it gives CASSQTGFGREGRDTQYF.

The gene calls are TRBV10-3 and TRBJ1-3; D is possibly TRBD1 (6 bases). This CDR3 spans 17 amino acids. Between the trimmed V and J ends, which lost 2 bases and 0 bases, there was a span of 14 bases. Germline loops: CDR1 ENHRY, CDR2 SYGVKD. The CDR3 sequence is CAISETYRVYSGNTIYF. DNA for the CDR3: TGTGCCATCAGTGAGACCTACAGGGTTTACTCTGGAAACACCATATATTTT.

The chain recombines TRBV15 with TRBJ2-2; 14 bases agree with TRBD2. Trimming at V came to 2 bases and at J to 3 bases, leaving 5 bases not matched to a gene. Looked up from germline, CDR1 is LNHNV and CDR2 is YYDKDF (reference sequence). There are 18 residues in the CDR3. The CDR3 DNA sequence: TGTGCCACCAGCAGATCCCTGGGACTAGCGGGAGACACCGGGGAGCTGTTTTTT. Encoded protein: CATSRSLGLAGDTGELFF.